Below, 21 T cell receptor beta chains from the same sample are listed, as sequenced in a study of blood T cell repertoires in COVID-19. Libraries were prepared by immunoSEQ multiplex PCR; TCRdb keeps only in-frame clonotypes and omits some of them. The sample holds about 320,000 clones; approximately 81% are singletons and the top ten take 1.5% to 2%. The specimen was PBMCs or T cells enriched from blood (not recorded which). These receptors all come from a young woman who had been exposed to COVID-19.

This clone appeared once. The chain employs TRBV5-1 and TRBJ1-1; 7 bases are a match to TRBD1. Germline CDR1 SGHRS, CDR2 YFSETQ. V lost 5 bases to trimming and J lost 1 base; unmatched junction nucleotides: 5. This CDR3 has 14 residues. In DNA, the CDR3 is TGCGCCAGCAGGACAGGGATGGGGAACACTGAAGCTTTCTTT. Translation: CASRTGMGNTEAFF.

CDR3 protein: CATSDFRDNEQFF. The CDR3 DNA reads TGTGCCACCAGTGATTTTCGCGACAATGAGCAGTTCTTC. The rearrangement uses TRBV24-1 and TRBJ2-1; D is unresolved. CDR3 size: 13 residues. V lost 1 base and J 5 bases, leaving 5 bases between the germline ends. Germline lookup yields CDR1 KGHDR and CDR2 SFDVKD.

The chain employs TRBV5-1 and TRBJ1-4; D might be TRBD1 (6 bases). The length of the CDR3 is 14 residues. Trimming pared 0 bases from V and 3 bases from J, leaving 6 bases between. The germline gives CDR1 SGHRS, CDR2 YFSETQ. The CDR3 nucleotides are TGCGCCAGCAGCTTGGACAGGGCTAATGAAAAACTGTTTTTT. Its translation is CASSLDRANEKLFF. The full variable domain, its missing parts supplied by reference TRBV5-1 and TRBJ1-4, is KAGVTQTPRYLIKTRGQQVTLSCSPISGHRSVSWYQQTPGQGLQFLFEYFSETQRNKGNFPGRFSGRQFSNSRSEMNVSTLELGDSALYLCASSLDRANEKLFFGSGTQLSVL.

This clone was counted once. The chain links TRBV28 to TRBJ2-1; tentative D call: TRBD2 (6 bases). With 7 bases removed from V and 4 bases from J, the gap between germline ends came to 17 bases. Germline-derived CDR1 and CDR2 are MDHEN and SYDVKM. The CDR3 has 15 residues. The DNA for the CDR3 is TGTGCCAGCACTGAGACGCGGGAACGATACAATGAGCAGTTCTTC. Protein product: CASTETRERYNEQFF.

The V gene is TRBV10-2, the J gene TRBJ2-7; a possible D gene is TRBD2 (6 bases). CDR1 WSHSY and CDR2 SAAADI come from the germline V gene. The V end was cut by 0 bases, the J end by 3 bases, with 15 bases between. CDR3 size: 16 residues. The CDR3 DNA reads TGCGCCAGCAGTGAGTCAGAGAGGACTATACACTACGAGCAGTACTTC. It translates to CASSESERTIHYEQYF.

This clone has just a few counts. The rearrangement uses TRBV2 and TRBJ1-2, with TRBD1 identical over 7 bases. Trimming at V came to 4 bases and at J to 1 base, leaving 3 bases not matched to a gene. The CDR3 has 14 amino acids. Germline CDR1 reads SNHLY; CDR2 reads FYNNEI. As DNA, the CDR3 is TGTGCCAGCAGTGTGGGACAGATTAACTATGGCTACACCTTC. Translation: CASSVGQINYGYTF.

This clone appeared once. The rearrangement links TRBV13 to TRBJ2-2, with D tentatively TRBD2 (5 bases). The CDR3 has 16 amino acids. Per germline, CDR1 PRHDT and CDR2 FYEKMQ (reference sequence). The V gene lost 5 bases and the J gene lost 6 bases, with 19 bases spanning the gap. This CDR3 is CASSLNPLRRPGELFF. Written as DNA, the CDR3 is TGTGCCAGCAGCCTAAACCCCCTGAGGAGGCCCGGGGAGCTGTTTTTT. Based on the CDR3 plus reference TRBV13 and TRBJ2-2, the full variable domain is AAGVIQSPRHLIKEKRETATLKCYPIPRHDTVYWYQQGPGQDPQFLISFYEKMQSDKGSIPDRFSAQQFSDYHSELNMSSLELGDSALYFCASSLNPLRRPGELFFGEGSRLTVL.

This rearrangement joins TRBV29-1 to TRBJ2-3, with 10 bases lining up with TRBD2. CDR1 and CDR2 (germline): SQVTM, ANQGSEA. The CDR3 has 13 residues. Trimming cost V 4 bases and J 3 bases; bases outside gene matches: 1. The CDR3 DNA sequence: TGCAGCGTTGTAGCGGGGGGTACAGATACGCAGTATTTT. Translating gives CSVVAGGTDTQYF.

V and J are TRBV11-2 and TRBJ1-1, with a weak D call TRBD1 (5 bases). Trimming took 5 bases from V and 0 from J, leaving 13 bases between them. The CDR3 contains 15 residues. Looked up from germline, CDR1 is SGHAT and CDR2 is FQNNGV. The CDR3 nucleotides are TGTGCCAGCAGCCGCGGGGCGTGGGTGAACACTGAAGCTTTCTTT. It specifies CASSRGAWVNTEAFF.

The V gene is TRBV7-9, the J gene TRBJ1-1, with 9 bases lining up with TRBD1. This CDR3 has 17 amino acids. Germline V gives CDR1 SEHNR, CDR2 FQNEAQ (reference sequence). V lost 2 bases to trimming and J lost 4 bases; unmatched junction nucleotides: 11. CDR3: CASSLSRDRVFGTEAFF. Here the CDR3 DNA reads TGTGCCAGCAGCTTAAGCCGGGACAGGGTTTTTGGCACTGAAGCTTTCTTT.

The J gene is TRBJ1-2, the V gene TRBV28; TRBD1 agrees at 7 bases. V dropped 8 bases and J dropped 0; count of bases not matched to a gene: 3. There are 13 residues in the CDR3. From germline, CDR1 is MDHEN and CDR2 SYDVKM. CDR3 residues: CASDRAPNYGYTF. In DNA form, the CDR3 reads TGTGCCAGCGACAGGGCCCCTAACTATGGCTACACCTTC.

This clone was found a few times. V usage is TRBV28 and J usage is TRBJ2-7; the match to TRBD1 covers 12 bases. V was clipped by 8 bases and J by 3 bases; unmatched bases: 5. Per the germline V gene, CDR1 is MDHEN and CDR2 is SYDVKM. The CDR3 totals 14 residues. The CDR3 spells CASSGQGANYEQYF. Here the CDR3 DNA reads TGTGCCAGCTCGGGACAGGGGGCCAACTACGAGCAGTACTTC.

This clone was seen more than once but under ten times. The rearrangement joins TRBV18 to TRBJ1-3; D not certain. Per the germline V gene, CDR1 is KGHSH and CDR2 is LQKENI. The V end lost 5 bases, the J end lost 0 bases, and 20 bases lay between the germline ends. The CDR3 runs to 18 residues. CDR3: CASSALLGLLASGNTIYF. The CDR3 coding sequence is TGTGCCAGCTCAGCGTTGTTGGGCCTCCTGGCCTCTGGAAACACCATATATTTT.

In this sample, this clone turned up once. The chain has TRBV19 and TRBJ1-5, with D unclear. This CDR3 has 16 amino acids. The germline V gene has CDR1 LNHDA and CDR2 SQIVND (reference sequence). Trimming left V 6 bases short and J 6 bases short, with 21 bases between. CDR3 in amino acids: CASSPDEEGVGQPQHF. DNA of the CDR3: TGTGCCAGTAGCCCGGACGAGGAGGGTGTAGGTCAGCCCCAGCATTTT.

This chain joins TRBV7-8 and TRBJ2-1; 9 nucleotides agree with TRBD1. CDR3 length: 16 residues. J gave up 6 bases and V 1 base, and 7 bases lay outside the gene matches. The germline V gene encodes CDR1 SGHVS and CDR2 FQNEAQ. The CDR3 is CASSLGGTGYSNEQFF. The CDR3 DNA sequence: TGTGCCAGCAGCTTAGGAGGGACAGGGTATTCCAATGAGCAGTTCTTC.

The rearrangement joins TRBV7-9 to TRBJ2-7; 10 bases line up with TRBD1. CDR3 length equals 18 residues. From germline, CDR1 is SEHNR and CDR2 FQNEAQ (reference sequence). V gave up 0 bases and J gave up 2 bases; unmatched junction bases: 10. The CDR3 nucleotides are TGTGCCAGCAGCTTAGCTTACTCGGGACAGGGGAAAACCTACGAGCAGTACTTC. Residues: CASSLAYSGQGKTYEQYF.

The V and J genes are TRBV19 and TRBJ1-1; tentative D call: TRBD1 (5 bases). The CDR3 contains 17 residues. Trimming cost V 1 base and J 4 bases, with 19 bases left between them. Germline V gene sequence: CDR1 LNHDA, CDR2 SQIVND (reference sequence). This CDR3 is CASSIGGLINWGTEAFF. For the CDR3, the DNA is TGTGCCAGTAGTATAGGGGGCCTAATTAATTGGGGCACTGAAGCTTTCTTT.

The gene calls are TRBV10-3 and TRBJ2-1, with 10 bases fitting TRBD2. The germline gives CDR1 ENHRY, CDR2 SYGVKD. The CDR3 length is 14 residues. V shed 7 bases and J 8 bases; nucleotides not matched to a gene: 8. The CDR3 spells CAIKPSGSLDEQFF. CDR3 nucleotide sequence: TGTGCCATCAAGCCTAGCGGGAGTTTAGATGAGCAGTTCTTC.

The V gene is TRBV11-2, the J gene TRBJ2-7; D may be TRBD2 (6 bases). The CDR3 is 14 residues long. Trimming left V 5 bases short and J 3 bases short, with 14 bases between. The V gene's germline CDR1 is SGHAT and CDR2 FQNNGV. CDR3 sequence (DNA): TGTGCCAGCAGCCCCGGGACTTCTTACTACGAGCAGTACTTC. This codes for CASSPGTSYYEQYF.

This clone was seen just once. This chain links TRBV28 with TRBJ1-1; maybe TRBD1 (5 bases). With 10 bases removed from V and 0 bases from J, the gap between germline ends came to 12 bases. CDR3 length equals 13 residues. The germline CDR1 and CDR2 sequences are MDHEN and SYDVKM. CDR3 loop: CAILDSMNTEAFF. The CDR3 DNA follows: TGTGCCATCTTAGACAGTATGAACACTGAAGCTTTCTTT. The variable domain in full, with the rest retrieved from reference TRBV28 and TRBJ1-1, is DVKVTQSSRYLVKRTGEKVFLECVQDMDHENMFWYRQDPGLGLRLIYFSYDVKMKEKGDIPEGYSVSREKKERFSLILESASTNQTSMYLCAILDSMNTEAFFGQGTRLTVV.

V and J are TRBV10-3 and TRBJ1-5, with 7 positions matching TRBD1. Germline loops: CDR1 ENHRY, CDR2 SYGVKD. Unmatched junction bases numbered 6, after V lost 2 bases and J lost 5 bases. The CDR3 contains 15 residues. The CDR3 DNA sequence: TGTGCCATCAGTGAGCCTGGAACAGGGGATCAGCCCCAGCATTTT. Protein product: CAISEPGTGDQPQHF.